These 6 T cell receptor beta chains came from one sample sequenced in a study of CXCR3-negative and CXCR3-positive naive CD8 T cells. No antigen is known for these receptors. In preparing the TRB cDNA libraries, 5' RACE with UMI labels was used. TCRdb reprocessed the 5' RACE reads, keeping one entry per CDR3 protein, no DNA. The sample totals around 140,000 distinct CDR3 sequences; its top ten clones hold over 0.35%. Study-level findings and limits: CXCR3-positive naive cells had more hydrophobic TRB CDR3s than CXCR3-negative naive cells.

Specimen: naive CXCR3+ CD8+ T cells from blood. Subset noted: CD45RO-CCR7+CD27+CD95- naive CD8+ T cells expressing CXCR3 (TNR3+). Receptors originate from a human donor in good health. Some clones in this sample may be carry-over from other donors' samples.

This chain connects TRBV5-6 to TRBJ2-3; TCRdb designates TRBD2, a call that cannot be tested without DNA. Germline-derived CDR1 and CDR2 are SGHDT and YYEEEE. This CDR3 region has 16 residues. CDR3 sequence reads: CASSLAGLAGIYTQYF.

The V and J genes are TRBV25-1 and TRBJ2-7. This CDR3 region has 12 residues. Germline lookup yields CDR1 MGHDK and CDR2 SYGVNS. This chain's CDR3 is CASGVGHYEQYF.

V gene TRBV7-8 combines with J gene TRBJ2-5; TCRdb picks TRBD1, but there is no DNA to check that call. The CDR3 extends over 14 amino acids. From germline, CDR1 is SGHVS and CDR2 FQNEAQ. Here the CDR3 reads CASSFWTEQETQYF.

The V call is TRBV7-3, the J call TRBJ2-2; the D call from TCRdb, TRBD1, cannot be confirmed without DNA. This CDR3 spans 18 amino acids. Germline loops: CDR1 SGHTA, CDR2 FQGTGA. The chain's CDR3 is CASSPRDLGTGNTGELFF.

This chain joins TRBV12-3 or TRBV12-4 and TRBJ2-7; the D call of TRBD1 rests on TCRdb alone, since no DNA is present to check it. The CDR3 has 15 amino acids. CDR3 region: CASSSQGPKVYEQYF.

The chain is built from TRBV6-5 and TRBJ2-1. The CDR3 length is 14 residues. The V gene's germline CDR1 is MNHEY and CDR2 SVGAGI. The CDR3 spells CASSPRTGLNEQFF.